Following are 24 T cell receptor beta chains from one sample sequenced in a study of blood T cell repertoires in COVID-19. Sequencing used immunoSEQ multiplex PCR; TCRdb keeps in-frame clones, though not all of them. This table holds 70,000 to 85,000 clones, approximately 80% found once. Sequencing was carried out using peripheral blood. The source is a woman of 80 years or more with acute or convalescent COVID-19.

The CDR3 DNA reads TGTGCCAGCAGCGTAGCGGCAGGGTCCTACGAGCAGTACTTC. It encodes CASSVAAGSYEQYF. The chain recombines TRBV9 with TRBJ2-7; possible D gene TRBD1, 5 bases. Germline lookup yields CDR1 SGDLS and CDR2 YYNGEE. This CDR3 region has 14 residues. V was trimmed by 0 bases and J by 1 base, leaving 8 bases between them.

This chain links TRBV6-1 with TRBJ2-2, with 13 bases fitting TRBD2. Trimming at V came to 4 bases and at J to 4 bases, leaving 3 bases not matched to a gene. Germline V CDR1 and CDR2: MNHNS, SASEGT. There are 16 residues in the CDR3. CDR3 in amino acids: CASSGTSGGATGELFF. In DNA, the CDR3 is TGTGCCAGCAGTGGCACTAGCGGGGGGGCCACCGGGGAGCTGTTTTTT.

The rearrangement joins TRBV27 to TRBJ2-3, with 11 bases lining up with TRBD1. The CDR3 sequence is 16 residues long. V lost 5 bases to trimming and J lost 3 bases; unmatched junction nucleotides: 7. Germline V lookup: CDR1 MNHEY, CDR2 SMNVEV (reference sequence). The CDR3 nucleotides are TGTGCCAGCAGTAAAGACCGGGACAGGGGGACAGATACGCAGTATTTT. Amino acids: CASSKDRDRGTDTQYF.

The chain couples TRBV11-3 to TRBJ1-2; 8 positions match TRBD1. The V gene's germline CDR1 is SGHNT and CDR2 YENEEA. J was trimmed by 8 bases and V by 7 bases; bases with no gene match: 9. This CDR3 spans 13 amino acids. CDR3 nucleotides: TGTGCCAGCACCAGGACAGGGAGCGGCGGCTACACCTTC. Its protein product is CASTRTGSGGYTF.

This clone showed up just once. The chain carries TRBV7-2 and TRBJ1-2, with 12 nucleotides matching TRBD1. CDR3 length: 17 amino acids. Germline V gene lookup returns CDR1 SGHTA and CDR2 FQGNSA. V trimming: 2 bases; J trimming: 3 bases; junction bases outside the gene matches: 7. Here the CDR3 reads CASSLSGTGGMDYGYTF. For the CDR3, the DNA is TGTGCCAGCAGCTTATCCGGGACAGGGGGCATGGACTATGGCTACACCTTC.

This rearrangement joins TRBV6-6 to TRBJ2-2; maybe TRBD2 (5 bases). This CDR3 is built from 13 residues. Germline V lookup: CDR1 MNHNY, CDR2 SVGAGI (reference sequence). Trimming left V 8 bases short and J 1 base short, with 8 bases between. The CDR3 coding sequence is TGTGCCAGCGTCCGGGGGAACACCGGGGAGCTGTTTTTT. It codes for CASVRGNTGELFF.

V gene TRBV7-2 combines with J gene TRBJ1-1; perhaps TRBD1 as D (5 bases). CDR1 and CDR2 from the germline V gene are SGHTA and FQGNSA. This CDR3 has 13 amino acids. V was shortened by 4 bases and J by 0 bases, with 6 bases between the two germline ends. In DNA form, the CDR3 reads TGTGCCAGCAGCTCGACAGTGAACACTGAAGCTTTCTTT. It codes for CASSSTVNTEAFF.

This clone has only one observation. J is TRBJ1-6 and V is TRBV2; TRBD1 is a possible D gene (5 bases). V lost 6 bases to trimming and J lost 9 bases, with 9 bases between them. The CDR3 has 12 amino acids. Germline values: CDR1 SNHLY, CDR2 FYNNEI. The CDR3 coding sequence is TGTGCCAGCAGATTGGGGGGTTCACCCCTCCACTTT. It specifies CASRLGGSPLHF.

The chain couples TRBV30 to TRBJ2-7; 9 positions agree with TRBD1. The junction had 4 bases not matched to a gene; V was cut back by 5 bases and J by 2 bases. Germline V gives CDR1 GTSNPN, CDR2 SVGIG (reference sequence). There are 13 residues in the CDR3. CDR3 DNA: TGTGCCTGGGCCGACAGGGGGGCCTACGAGCAGTACTTC. It codes for CAWADRGAYEQYF.

J is TRBJ2-5 and V is TRBV7-8; possible D gene TRBD2, 5 bases. V shed 1 base and J shed 4 bases, with 10 bases lying between them. The CDR3 spans 14 residues. The germline CDR1 and CDR2 sequences are SGHVS and FQNEAQ. The DNA of the CDR3 is TGTGCCAGCAGCTTAGTAGAGGGATCAGAGACCCAGTACTTC. Its protein is CASSLVEGSETQYF.

The chain recombines TRBV10-2 with TRBJ2-6, with TRBD2 identical over 8 bases. Germline V lookup: CDR1 WSHSY, CDR2 SAAADI. J lost 0 bases, V lost 8 bases, and 6 bases had no gene match. The CDR3 is 16 residues long. CDR3 region: CASHRGGSSGANVLTF. The CDR3, as DNA: TGCGCCAGCCACCGGGGGGGGAGCTCTGGGGCCAACGTCCTGACTTTC.

On this clone: Germline is not matched at one junction end, which may reflect a read error. The V and J genes are TRBV7-7 and TRBJ2-3; no definite D call. The CDR3 runs 15 residues. The germline gives CDR1 SSHAT, CDR2 FNYEAQ (reference sequence). The CDR3 bases are TGTGCTAGCAGCTTAGCTGACGGGTTCACAGATACGCAGTATTTT. It codes for CASSLADGFTDTQYF.

The gene calls are TRBV7-9 and TRBJ1-5; 7 nucleotides align to TRBD1. J gave up 5 bases and V 4 bases, and 2 bases lay outside the gene matches. CDR1 is SEHNR, CDR2 FQNEAQ, per germline (reference sequence). The CDR3 spans 13 residues. The CDR3 bases are TGTGCCAGCAGCTCACAGGGGTATCAGCCCCAGCATTTT. Its translation: CASSSQGYQPQHF.

The CDR3 nucleotides read TGTGCCAGCAGCTTAGGAGTGAACACTGAAGCTTTCTTT. The encoded protein is CASSLGVNTEAFF. V usage is TRBV11-3 and J usage is TRBJ1-1; D is uncertain. Trimming removed 1 base at V and 0 bases at J, with 3 bases between. The CDR3 covers 13 residues. Germline CDR1 and CDR2: SGHNT and YENEEA.

The chain carries TRBV7-6 and TRBJ2-3; D uncertain. Germline loops: CDR1 SGHVS, CDR2 FNYEAQ. V lost 5 bases and J 4 bases, leaving 10 bases between the germline ends. The CDR3 consists of 13 residues. The CDR3, as DNA: TGTGCCAGCAGCGGTGAGGAGCCAGATACGCAGTATTTT. Encoded protein: CASSGEEPDTQYF.

The chain links TRBV10-3 to TRBJ1-4; D call uncertain. CDR1 is ENHRY, CDR2 SYGVKD, per germline. V was shortened by 0 bases and J by 7 bases, with 9 bases between the two germline ends. The CDR3 has 14 residues. The CDR3 DNA follows: TGTGCCATCAGTGAGTCGCTGGGAGGTGAAAAACTGTTTTTT. It is translated as CAISESLGGEKLFF.

The chain employs TRBV2 and TRBJ2-7, with 7 positions matching TRBD1. The trim removed 3 bases at V and 8 bases at J, leaving 7 bases unmatched. The CDR3 length is 13 residues. Germline CDR1 and CDR2: SNHLY and FYNNEI. The CDR3 DNA sequence: TGTGCCAGCAGTGACTTAGGGGGCAAAAAGCAGTACTTC. It codes for CASSDLGGKKQYF.

The chain joins TRBV28 to TRBJ1-5; a possible D gene is TRBD1 (6 bases). CDR1 and CDR2 (germline): MDHEN, SYDVKM. Between the trimmed V and J ends, which lost 6 bases and 2 bases, there was a span of 14 bases. The CDR3 is 15 amino acids. The chain's CDR3 is CASRRQGLGNQPQHF. The CDR3 nucleotides read TGTGCCAGCAGACGCCAGGGGTTGGGCAATCAGCCCCAGCATTTT.

This sequence joins TRBV14 and TRBJ1-2; D is unresolved. Germline-derived CDR1 and CDR2 are SGHDN and FVKESK. V dropped 2 bases and J dropped 10 bases, with 11 bases sitting between them. The CDR3 is 12 residues long. DNA of the CDR3: TGTGCCAGCAGCCAATCCCAGAGGAACTACACCTTC. Protein product: CASSQSQRNYTF.

The chain couples TRBV10-2 to TRBJ1-6; D not certain. V gave up 3 bases and J gave up 0 bases, with 9 bases separating them. Germline CDR1 and CDR2: WSHSY and SAAADI. The length of the CDR3 is 16 residues. CDR3 sequence (DNA): TGCGCCAGCAGTGACTACCCGAGCTCCTATAATTCACCCCTCCACTTT. Its protein product is CASSDYPSSYNSPLHF.

J is TRBJ1-1 and V is TRBV18, with D possibly TRBD1 on 5 matching bases. CDR1 and CDR2 from the germline V gene are KGHSH and LQKENI. V was shortened by 6 bases and J by 4 bases, with 12 bases between the two germline ends. The CDR3 is 13 amino acids. The CDR3 is CASSSDGATEAFF. The CDR3 DNA reads as TGTGCCAGCTCCTCTGATGGGGCCACTGAAGCTTTCTTT.

This clone was recorded a few times. This sequence joins TRBV2 and TRBJ1-1; TRBD1 might be the D (6 bases). The V gene lost 3 bases and the J gene lost 4 bases, with 15 bases spanning the gap. The CDR3 length is 15 residues. Germline V gene sequence: CDR1 SNHLY, CDR2 FYNNEI. This chain's CDR3 is CASSELRGQGTEAFF. The CDR3, as DNA: TGTGCCAGCAGTGAGTTGCGGGGGCAGGGCACTGAAGCTTTCTTT. The whole variable domain, remainder taken from reference TRBV2 and TRBJ1-1, is EPEVTQTPSHQVTQMGQEVILRCVPISNHLYFYWYRQILGQKVEFLVSFYNNEISEKSEIFDDQFSVERPDGSNFTLKIRSTKLEDSAMYFCASSELRGQGTEAFFGQGTRLTVV.

The chain combines TRBV30 with TRBJ1-5; 9 bases match TRBD1. Germline CDR1 GTSNPN, CDR2 SVGIG (reference sequence). This CDR3 region has 14 residues. Losses at the gene ends were 3 bases for V and 2 bases for J; bases not matched to a gene: 2. In nucleotides, the CDR3 is TGTGCCTGGAGATACAGGGGGCGCAATCAGCCCCAGCATTTT. Translated, it gives CAWRYRGRNQPQHF.

The chain has TRBV2 and TRBJ2-5; D gene ambiguous. Germline loops: CDR1 SNHLY, CDR2 FYNNEI. V was clipped by 4 bases and J by 3 bases, with 15 bases between them. The CDR3 contains 15 residues. This CDR3 is CASSAIRVQKETQYF. CDR3 coding DNA: TGTGCCAGCAGTGCAATCCGGGTTCAAAAAGAGACCCAGTACTTC.